The next 29 T cell receptor beta chains were all read from a single sample in a study of blood T cell repertoires in COVID-19. Some clones are missing from TCRdb's copy, which holds only in-frame ones; the method was immunoSEQ multiplex PCR. The repertoire holds almost 250,000 clones, around nine tenths seen once, with around 1.5% in the top ten. The sequencing sample was made of peripheral blood. All receptors derive from a woman aged 55-69 years who had recovered from COVID-19.

The J gene is TRBJ1-4, the V gene TRBV28; tentatively, D is TRBD1 (6 bases). The germline gives CDR1 MDHEN, CDR2 SYDVKM. Between the trimmed V and J ends, which lost 7 bases and 0 bases, there was a span of 15 bases. The length of the CDR3 is 16 residues. The CDR3 DNA is TGTGCCAGCATTCCTGGGGGCACTGCAACTAATGAAAAACTGTTTTTT. Its protein is CASIPGGTATNEKLFF.

V usage is TRBV18 and J usage is TRBJ2-3, with 7 bases that match TRBD2. The CDR3 is 16 residues long. Trimming cost V 2 bases and J 4 bases; bases outside gene matches: 9. Looked up from germline, CDR1 is KGHSH and CDR2 is LQKENI. The CDR3 DNA is TGTGCCAGCTCACCAGGAGTCGCTAGCGGAGCAGATACGCAGTATTTT. Protein: CASSPGVASGADTQYF. Drawing the rest from reference TRBV18 and TRBJ2-3, the complete variable domain is NAGVMQNPRHLVRRRGQEARLRCSPMKGHSHVYWYRQLPEEGLKFMVYLQKENIIDESGMPKERFSAEFPKEGPSILRIQQVVRGDSAAYFCASSPGVASGADTQYFGPGTRLTVL.

This chain joins TRBV6-5 and TRBJ2-7, with D tentatively TRBD2 (6 bases). V lost 0 bases and J lost 3, with 9 bases in between. The CDR3 covers 14 residues. Germline assignment: CDR1 MNHEY and CDR2 SVGAGI. The CDR3 protein is CASSYSSGVYEQYF. The CDR3 DNA reads as TGTGCCAGCAGTTACTCTTCGGGGGTCTACGAGCAGTACTTC.

The genes are TRBV7-2 and TRBJ2-1; TRBD2 aligns across 9 bases. The CDR3 covers 15 residues. V lost 5 bases and J lost 4; bases outside the gene matches: 6. Germline lookup yields CDR1 SGHTA and CDR2 FQGNSA. The CDR3 region has the DNA TGTGCCAGCAGCACGAGCGGGGGGAATTACAATGAGCAGTTCTTC. Protein product: CASSTSGGNYNEQFF.

The chain joins TRBV12-2 to TRBJ2-1; the D call of TRBD2 is as the table states it, not checked on the DNA. TRBV12-2 is described as a pseudogene. The CDR3 is made up of 18 amino acids. The CDR3 coding sequence is TGTGCAAGTCGCTTACGGGCCCCTCTAGCGGGGACCTACAATGAGCAGTTCTTC. This sequence encodes CASRLRAPLAGTYNEQFF.

As regards this clone: At one boundary the junction diverges from the germline segment, which might be a read error. The rearrangement uses TRBV3-1 (or the pseudogene TRBV3-2) and TRBJ2-5; D is undetermined. This CDR3 comprises 13 residues. Germline values: CDR1 LGHDT, CDR2 YNNKEL (reference sequence). CDR3 nucleotides: TGTGCCAGCAGCCAAGTAGATGGAGAGATCCAGTACTTC. This codes for CASSQVDGEIQYF.

This rearrangement joins TRBV6-5 to TRBJ1-2, with 8 bases aligning to TRBD1. CDR1 and CDR2 (germline): MNHEY, SVGAGI. CDR3 length: 13 residues. V lost 6 bases, J lost 5 bases, and 5 bases stayed unmatched. The CDR3 nucleotides read TGTGCCAGCAGATCAGGGGGCTGGTATGGCTACACCTTC. Its protein product is CASRSGGWYGYTF.

V is TRBV3-1 (or the pseudogene TRBV3-2) and J is TRBJ1-2; a possible D gene is TRBD1 (5 bases). This CDR3 has 14 amino acids. V was cut by 1 base and J by 5 bases, with 11 bases left in between. The germline CDR1 and CDR2 sequences are LGHDT and YNNKEL (reference sequence). The CDR3: CASSQVSQGYGYTF. Here the CDR3 DNA reads TGTGCCAGCAGCCAAGTGAGTCAGGGATATGGCTACACCTTC.

V is TRBV2 and J is TRBJ1-2; possible D gene TRBD1, 5 bases. V was cut by 6 bases and J by 3 bases, with 17 bases left in between. The CDR3 spans 15 residues. Germline V lookup: CDR1 SNHLY, CDR2 FYNNEI. The CDR3 DNA reads as TGTGCCAGCAGACAGGATCCCCAGGTGGACTATGGCTACACCTTC. It codes for CASRQDPQVDYGYTF.

The gene calls are TRBV15 and TRBJ2-1; TRBD1 might be the D (5 bases). CDR3 length equals 15 residues. Germline CDR1 and CDR2: LNHNV and YYDKDF (reference sequence). The V and J ends lost 4 bases and 2 bases respectively, with 12 bases between them. In DNA, the CDR3 is TGTGCCACCAGCAAGGGGTCGGACGCCTACAATGAGCAGTTCTTC. This gives the protein CATSKGSDAYNEQFF.

The rearrangement joins TRBV9 to TRBJ1-2; D unresolved. Trimming removed 2 bases from V and 8 bases from J, with 13 bases in between. The CDR3 covers 13 residues. Germline V gene lookup returns CDR1 SGDLS and CDR2 YYNGEE. The CDR3 nucleotides are TGTGCCAGCAGCGTGTTGCCAAGAGGGGGCTACACCTTC. This encodes CASSVLPRGGYTF.

The chain employs TRBV6-6 and TRBJ2-3; TRBD2 aligns across 7 bases. The V gene's germline CDR1 is MNHNY and CDR2 SVGAGI (reference sequence). CDR3 length: 14 residues. J lost 0 bases, V lost 10 bases, and 7 bases had no gene match. The CDR3 coding sequence is TGTGCCACCGGGAGGAGCAGCAGCACAGATACGCAGTATTTT. Translation: CATGRSSSTDTQYF.

The rearrangement links TRBV5-1 to TRBJ2-7, with a tentative D call TRBD2 (6 bases). Deletions cut 0 bases from V and 5 bases from J, with 27 bases between. Germline CDR1 is SGHRS and CDR2 is YFSETQ. The CDR3 extends over 19 amino acids. The CDR3 DNA sequence: TGCGCCAGCAGCTTGGTATCGAGTTGGGAGCGGAGGGGCCAAAACGAGCAGTACTTC. Its translation is CASSLVSSWERRGQNEQYF.

The chain recombines TRBV19 with TRBJ2-7, with a tentative D call TRBD1 (6 bases). V lost 6 bases and J 0 bases, leaving 9 bases between the germline ends. The CDR3 covers 13 residues. Looked up from germline, CDR1 is LNHDA and CDR2 is SQIVND (reference sequence). This CDR3 reads CASSGQSSYEQYF. CDR3 bases: TGTGCCAGTAGCGGACAGTCCTCCTACGAGCAGTACTTC. The entire variable domain, with the rest obtained from reference TRBV19 and TRBJ2-7, is as follows: DGGITQSPKYLFRKEGQNVTLSCEQNLNHDAMYWYRQDPGQGLRLIYYSQIVNDFQKGDIAEGYSVSREKKESFPLTVTSAQKNPTAFYLCASSGQSSYEQYFGPGTRLTVT.

The V call is TRBV14, the J call TRBJ2-7, with D perhaps TRBD2 (6 bases). Trimming took off 8 bases at V and 0 bases at J, with 14 bases between the two ends. The CDR3 covers 14 residues. The germline gives CDR1 SGHDN, CDR2 FVKESK. In nucleotides, the CDR3 is TGTGCCAGCGCGGGACTCCAACACTCCTACGAGCAGTACTTC. This gives the protein CASAGLQHSYEQYF. The complete variable domain, with remaining parts taken from reference TRBV14 and TRBJ2-7, reads EAGVTQFPSHSVIEKGQTVTLRCDPISGHDNLYWYRRVMGKEIKFLLHFVKESKQDESGMPNNRFLAERTGGTYSTLKVQPAELEDSGVYFCASAGLQHSYEQYFGPGTRLTVT.

The CDR3 nucleotides read TGTGCCAGCCTGGGACAGGCAAATCTAGGCTACACCTTC. Amino acids: CASLGQANLGYTF. The chain links TRBV2 to TRBJ1-2; 8 positions agree with TRBD1. Germline loops: CDR1 SNHLY, CDR2 FYNNEI. This CDR3 region has 13 residues. The V and J ends lost 8 bases and 8 bases, in that order; junction bases with no gene match: 10. The variable domain in full, with the rest retrieved from reference TRBV2 and TRBJ1-2, is EPEVTQTPSHQVTQMGQEVILRCVPISNHLYFYWYRQILGQKVEFLVSFYNNEISEKSEIFDDQFSVERPDGSNFTLKIRSTKLEDSAMYFCASLGQANLGYTFGSGTRLTVV.

The chain uses TRBV9 and TRBJ2-7; D is possibly TRBD2 (6 bases). Between the trimmed V and J ends, which lost 4 bases and 5 bases, there was a span of 16 bases. This CDR3 contains 14 residues. Germline assignment: CDR1 SGDLS and CDR2 YYNGEE. CDR3 sequence: CASSKSTSFDEQYF. DNA of the CDR3: TGTGCCAGCAGCAAATCAACTAGCTTCGACGAGCAGTACTTC.

This chain uses TRBV5-6 with TRBJ2-6, with D maybe TRBD2 (6 bases). This CDR3 has 15 amino acids. Germline assignment: CDR1 SGHDT and CDR2 YYEEEE. V lost 2 bases, J lost 2 bases, and 8 bases lay in between. CDR3 in DNA: TGTGCCAGCAGCTTCCGGGGGACTGGGGCCAACGTCCTGACTTTC. It translates to CASSFRGTGANVLTF.

V is TRBV7-2 and J is TRBJ2-5, with a tentative D call TRBD2 (6 bases). The ends were cut back, 1 base at V and 8 bases at J, with 17 bases in the middle. Germline V gives CDR1 SGHTA, CDR2 FQGNSA. The CDR3 spans 15 residues. The DNA for the CDR3 is TGTGCCAGCAGCTTAGGGGGGAGCGGGCCATCTACCCAGTACTTC. Translation: CASSLGGSGPSTQYF.

The rearrangement uses TRBV27 and TRBJ2-7, with D possibly matching TRBD2 (6 bases). Trimming shortened V by 3 bases and J by 0 bases, and 9 bases separated the two germline ends. The CDR3 consists of 14 residues. Germline V gene data show CDR1 as MNHEY and CDR2 as SMNVEV (reference sequence). The CDR3 coding sequence is TGTGCCAGCAGTTTTGCTAGCGACTCCTACGAGCAGTACTTC. Amino acid sequence: CASSFASDSYEQYF.

The J gene is TRBJ2-7, the V gene TRBV28; tentatively, D is TRBD2 (7 bases). Germline loops: CDR1 MDHEN, CDR2 SYDVKM. Trimming removed 6 bases from V and 7 bases from J, with 19 bases in between. The CDR3 is 14 residues long. The CDR3 loop is CASRGWGGLREQYF. The DNA of the CDR3 is TGTGCCAGCAGAGGGTGGGGGGGCTTGAGGGAGCAGTACTTC.

The chain links TRBV9 to TRBJ2-7; tentatively, D is TRBD2 (5 bases). The V gene's germline CDR1 is SGDLS and CDR2 YYNGEE. V was cut by 4 bases and J by 7 bases, with 12 bases left in between. The CDR3 length is 12 residues. This chain's CDR3 is CASSSGIGEQYF. The CDR3, as DNA: TGTGCCAGCAGCTCCGGGATAGGAGAGCAGTACTTC.

V and J are TRBV18 and TRBJ2-5; 7 bases line up with TRBD2. This CDR3 comprises 13 residues. Losses at the gene ends were 5 bases for V and 2 bases for J; bases not matched to a gene: 2. Germline-derived CDR1 and CDR2 are KGHSH and LQKENI. The CDR3 reads CASSGRAQETQYF. CDR3 bases: TGTGCCAGCTCAGGGAGGGCTCAAGAGACCCAGTACTTC.

For the CDR3, the DNA is TGTGCCAGCAGTGAACCAGGCAGGGCCGCCTACGAGCAGTACTTC. The encoded protein is CASSEPGRAAYEQYF. The rearrangement uses TRBV6-1 and TRBJ2-7; the D gene is possibly TRBD1 (5 bases). The V end lost 2 bases, the J end lost 2 bases, and 13 bases lay between the germline ends. The CDR3 length is 15 residues. The germline V gene encodes CDR1 MNHNS and CDR2 SASEGT.

The J gene is TRBJ1-2, the V gene TRBV19; D is possibly TRBD1 (5 bases). The CDR3 runs to 13 residues. V lost 4 bases, J lost 5 bases, and 11 bases lay in between. Germline CDR1 is LNHDA and CDR2 is SQIVND (reference sequence). The CDR3 sequence is CASSTTETYGYTF. CDR3 DNA sequence: TGTGCCAGTAGTACGACAGAGACGTATGGCTACACCTTC.

The rearrangement links TRBV29-1 to TRBJ1-2, with D maybe TRBD1 (5 bases). This CDR3 spans 13 amino acids. Trimming took 5 bases from V and 0 from J, leaving 10 bases between them. Germline values: CDR1 SQVTM, CDR2 ANQGSEA. This CDR3 reads CSVRTTTNYGYTF. The CDR3 DNA follows: TGCAGCGTTAGGACAACAACTAACTATGGCTACACCTTC.

A single count supports this clone. The CDR3 reads CASSQDQPLAGGRNTQYF. As DNA, the CDR3 is TGTGCCAGCAGCCAAGATCAACCGCTAGCGGGGGGGCGGAATACGCAGTATTTT. J is TRBJ2-3 and V is TRBV3-1 (or the pseudogene TRBV3-2), with 12 bases that match TRBD2. This CDR3 has 18 residues. Germline V gives CDR1 LGHDT, CDR2 YNNKEL (reference sequence). With 0 bases clipped from V and 7 bases from J, the junction kept 11 bases outside the gene matches.

V and J are TRBV4-3 and TRBJ1-6; 10 nucleotides agree with TRBD1. The V gene end was trimmed by 2 bases and the J gene end by 8 bases; junction bases not matched to a gene: 12. This CDR3 comprises 18 residues. Per germline, CDR1 LGHNA and CDR2 YSLEER. Written as DNA, the CDR3 is TGCGCCAGCAGCCAAACGACAGGGGGCCTTGGCCCCTATTCACCCCTCCACTTT. It encodes CASSQTTGGLGPYSPLHF.

This chain links TRBV4-3 with TRBJ1-2; tentative D call: TRBD1 (5 bases). The CDR3 loop spans 16 amino acids. Germline V gives CDR1 LGHNA, CDR2 YSLEER. V dropped 4 bases and J dropped 5 bases, with 20 bases sitting between them. The CDR3 spells CASSPGGEGSWYGYTF. Written as DNA, the CDR3 is TGCGCCAGCAGCCCCGGGGGGGAGGGTAGTTGGTATGGCTACACCTTC.